The present TCR beta chain was sequenced within a study of blood T cell repertoires in COVID-19. Trimming pared 4 bases from V and 0 bases from J, leaving 7 bases between. The CDR3 is 14 residues long. Germline CDR1 and CDR2: SQVTM and ANQGSEA. Assay used: immunoSEQ multiplex PCR; TCRdb lists only in-frame clones, some missing. The sample carries around 94,000 clones, 70% to 90% recorded once. The specimen was peripheral blood. The receptor was isolated from a man aged 50-60 years with active COVID-19. This chain connects TRBV29-1 to TRBJ2-6; D not resolved. In DNA, the CDR3 is TGCAGCGTTGCACTCGACTCTGGGGCCAACGTCCTGACTTTC. Its translation: CSVALDSGANVLTF.